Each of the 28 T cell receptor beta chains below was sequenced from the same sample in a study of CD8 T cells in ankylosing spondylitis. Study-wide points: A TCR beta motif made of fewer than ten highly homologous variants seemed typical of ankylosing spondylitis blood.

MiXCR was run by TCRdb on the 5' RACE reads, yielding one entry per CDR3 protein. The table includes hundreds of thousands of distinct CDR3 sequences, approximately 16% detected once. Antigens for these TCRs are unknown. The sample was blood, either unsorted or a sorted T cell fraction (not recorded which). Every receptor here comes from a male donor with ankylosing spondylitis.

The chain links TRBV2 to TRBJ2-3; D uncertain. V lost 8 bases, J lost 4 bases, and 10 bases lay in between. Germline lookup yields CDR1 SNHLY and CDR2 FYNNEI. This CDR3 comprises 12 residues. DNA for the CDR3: TGTGCCAGCGGGGTAGACCCAGATACGCAGTATTTT. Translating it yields CASGVDPDTQYF. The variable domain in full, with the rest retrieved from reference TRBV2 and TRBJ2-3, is EPEVTQTPSHQVTQMGQEVILRCVPISNHLYFYWYRQILGQKVEFLVSFYNNEISEKSEIFDDQFSVERPDGSNFTLKIRSTKLEDSAMYFCASGVDPDTQYFGPGTRLTVL.

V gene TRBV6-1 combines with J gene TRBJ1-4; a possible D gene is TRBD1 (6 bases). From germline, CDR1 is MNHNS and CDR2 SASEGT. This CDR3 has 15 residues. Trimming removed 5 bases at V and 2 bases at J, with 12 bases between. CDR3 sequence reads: CASSPEGGTNEKLFF. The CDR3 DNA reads TGTGCCAGCAGTCCCGAGGGGGGCACTAATGAAAAACTGTTTTTT.

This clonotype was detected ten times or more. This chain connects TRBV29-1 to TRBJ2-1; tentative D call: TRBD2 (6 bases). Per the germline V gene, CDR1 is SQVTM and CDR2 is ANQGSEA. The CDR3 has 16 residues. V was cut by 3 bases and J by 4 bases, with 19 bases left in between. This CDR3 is CSVEGRAGTTYNEQFF. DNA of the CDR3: TGCAGCGTTGAGGGGCGGGCGGGAACGACGTACAATGAGCAGTTCTTC.

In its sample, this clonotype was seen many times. CDR3 amino acids: CASRDLDLDTQYF. CDR3 sequence (DNA): TGTGCCAGCAGGGACCTTGACCTGGATACGCAGTATTTT. This chain connects TRBV12-3 or TRBV12-4 to TRBJ2-3, with D hard to call. The ends were cut back, 6 bases at V and 6 bases at J, with 13 bases in the middle. This CDR3 comprises 13 residues.

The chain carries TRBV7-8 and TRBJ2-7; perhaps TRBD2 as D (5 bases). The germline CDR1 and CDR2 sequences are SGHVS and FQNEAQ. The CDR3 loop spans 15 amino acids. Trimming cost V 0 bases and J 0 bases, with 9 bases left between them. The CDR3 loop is CASSLAGVNSYEQYF. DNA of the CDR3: TGTGCCAGCAGCTTAGCGGGAGTGAACTCCTACGAGCAGTACTTC.

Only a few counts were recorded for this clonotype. CDR3 loop: CSARERIGNTIYF. The DNA for the CDR3 is TGCAGTGCTAGAGAAAGAATAGGAAACACCATATATTTT. The chain recombines TRBV20-1 with TRBJ1-3; D is undetermined. The CDR3 loop spans 13 amino acids. V was shortened by 0 bases and J by 4 bases, with 7 bases between the two germline ends. The V gene's germline CDR1 is DFQATT and CDR2 SNEGSKA (reference sequence).

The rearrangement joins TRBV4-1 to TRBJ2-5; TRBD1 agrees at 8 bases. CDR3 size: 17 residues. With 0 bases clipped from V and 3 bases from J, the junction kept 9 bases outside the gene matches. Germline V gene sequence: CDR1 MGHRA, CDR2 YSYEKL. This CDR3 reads CASSQEGQGAREETQYF. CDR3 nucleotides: TGCGCCAGCAGCCAAGAAGGGCAGGGGGCGCGGGAAGAGACCCAGTACTTC.

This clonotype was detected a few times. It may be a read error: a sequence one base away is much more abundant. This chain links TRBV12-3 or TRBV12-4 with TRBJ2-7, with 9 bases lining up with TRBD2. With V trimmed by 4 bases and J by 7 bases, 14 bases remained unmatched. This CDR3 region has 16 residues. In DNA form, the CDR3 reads TGTGCCAGCAGTTCATCCCTAGCGGGACTGAACGGTGAGCAGTACTTC. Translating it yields CASSSSLAGLNGEQYF.

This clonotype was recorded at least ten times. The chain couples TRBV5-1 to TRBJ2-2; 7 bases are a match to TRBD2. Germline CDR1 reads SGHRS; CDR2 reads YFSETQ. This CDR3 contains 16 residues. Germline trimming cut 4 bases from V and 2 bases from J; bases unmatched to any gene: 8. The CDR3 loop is CASSRRDYTNTGELFF. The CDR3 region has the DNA TGCGCCAGCAGCCGACGGGACTACACAAACACCGGGGAGCTGTTTTTT. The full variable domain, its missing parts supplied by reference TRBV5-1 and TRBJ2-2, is KAGVTQTPRYLIKTRGQQVTLSCSPISGHRSVSWYQQTPGQGLQFLFEYFSETQRNKGNFPGRFSGRQFSNSRSEMNVSTLELGDSALYLCASSRRDYTNTGELFFGEGSRLTVL.

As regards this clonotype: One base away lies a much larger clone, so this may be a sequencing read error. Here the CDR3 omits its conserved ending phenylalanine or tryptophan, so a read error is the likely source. As DNA, the CDR3 is TGCAGTGCTAGAGATGGGGTGCCACAAGAGACCCAGTACCTC. This gives the protein CSARDGVPQETQYL. The rearrangement joins TRBV20-1 to TRBJ2-5; no clear D. V lost 0 bases, J lost 2 bases, and 10 bases lay in between. Per the germline V gene, CDR1 is DFQATT and CDR2 is SNEGSKA (reference sequence). This CDR3 has 14 amino acids.

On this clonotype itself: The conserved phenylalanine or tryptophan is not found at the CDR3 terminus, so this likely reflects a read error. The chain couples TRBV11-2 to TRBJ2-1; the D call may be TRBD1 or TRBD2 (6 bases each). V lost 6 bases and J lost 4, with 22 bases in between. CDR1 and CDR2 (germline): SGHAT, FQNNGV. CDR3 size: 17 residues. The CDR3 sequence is CASSLDSPFGGYNEQFY. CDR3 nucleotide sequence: TGTGCCAGCAGTTTGGACAGCCCGTTCGGAGGGTACAATGAGCAGTTCTAC.

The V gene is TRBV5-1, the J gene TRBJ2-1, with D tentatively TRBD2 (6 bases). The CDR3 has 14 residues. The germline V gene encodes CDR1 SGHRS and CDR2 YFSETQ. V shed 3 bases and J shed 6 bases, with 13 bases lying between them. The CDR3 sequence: CASSYTRGGNEQFF. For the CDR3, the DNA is TGCGCCAGCAGCTACACGCGGGGAGGCAATGAGCAGTTCTTC.

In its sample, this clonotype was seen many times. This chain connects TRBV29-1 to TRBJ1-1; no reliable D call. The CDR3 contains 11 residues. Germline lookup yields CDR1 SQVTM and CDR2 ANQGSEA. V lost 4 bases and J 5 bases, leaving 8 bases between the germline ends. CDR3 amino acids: CSVVWETEAFF. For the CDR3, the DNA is TGCAGCGTTGTTTGGGAGACTGAAGCTTTCTTT.

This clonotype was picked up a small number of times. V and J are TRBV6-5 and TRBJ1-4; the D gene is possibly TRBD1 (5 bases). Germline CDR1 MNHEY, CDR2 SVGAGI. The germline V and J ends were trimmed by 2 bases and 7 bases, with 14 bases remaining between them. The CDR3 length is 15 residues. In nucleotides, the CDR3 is TGTGCCAGCAGTTACCCTCGGGGGGTCGGTGAAAAACTGTTTTTT. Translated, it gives CASSYPRGVGEKLFF.

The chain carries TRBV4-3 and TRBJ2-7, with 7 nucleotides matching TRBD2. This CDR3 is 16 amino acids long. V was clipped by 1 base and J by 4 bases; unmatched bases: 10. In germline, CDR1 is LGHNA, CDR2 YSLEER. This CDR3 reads CASSQVAGLDPYEQYF. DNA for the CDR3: TGCGCCAGCAGCCAAGTTGCAGGACTAGACCCTTACGAGCAGTACTTC.

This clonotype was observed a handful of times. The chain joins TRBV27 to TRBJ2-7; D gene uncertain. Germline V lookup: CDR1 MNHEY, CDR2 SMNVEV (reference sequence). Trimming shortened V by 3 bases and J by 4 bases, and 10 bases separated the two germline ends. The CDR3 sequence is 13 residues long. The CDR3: CASSFAERYEQYF. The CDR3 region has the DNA TGTGCCAGCAGTTTTGCGGAGAGGTACGAGCAGTACTTC.

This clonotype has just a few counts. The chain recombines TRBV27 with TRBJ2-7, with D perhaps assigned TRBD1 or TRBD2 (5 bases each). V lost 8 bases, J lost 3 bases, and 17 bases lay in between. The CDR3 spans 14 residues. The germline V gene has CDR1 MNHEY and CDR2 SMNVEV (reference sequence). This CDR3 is CASRPTGPLYEQYF. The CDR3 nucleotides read TGTGCCAGCCGCCCTACGGGGCCTCTCTACGAGCAGTACTTC.

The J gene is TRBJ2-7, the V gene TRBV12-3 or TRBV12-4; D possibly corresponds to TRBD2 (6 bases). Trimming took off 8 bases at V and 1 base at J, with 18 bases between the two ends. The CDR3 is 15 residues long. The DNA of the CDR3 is TGTGCCAGCGGACGCGAGGCGGGGTCATCCTACGAGCAGTACTTC. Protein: CASGREAGSSYEQYF.

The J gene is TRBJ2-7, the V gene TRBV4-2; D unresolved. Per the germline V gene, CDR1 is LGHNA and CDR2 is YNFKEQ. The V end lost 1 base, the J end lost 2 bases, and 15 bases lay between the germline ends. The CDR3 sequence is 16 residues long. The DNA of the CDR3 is TGTGCCAGCAGCCAAGGGTCCACCGGGTTTGCCTACGAGCAGTACTTC. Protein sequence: CASSQGSTGFAYEQYF.

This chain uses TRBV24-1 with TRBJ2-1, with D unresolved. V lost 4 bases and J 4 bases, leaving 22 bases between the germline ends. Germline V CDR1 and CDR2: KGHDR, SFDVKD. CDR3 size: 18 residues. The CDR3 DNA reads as TGTGCCACCAGTGACCTGAGGAAGTTGTATTCGCTTTACAATGAGCAGTTCTTC. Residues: CATSDLRKLYSLYNEQFF.

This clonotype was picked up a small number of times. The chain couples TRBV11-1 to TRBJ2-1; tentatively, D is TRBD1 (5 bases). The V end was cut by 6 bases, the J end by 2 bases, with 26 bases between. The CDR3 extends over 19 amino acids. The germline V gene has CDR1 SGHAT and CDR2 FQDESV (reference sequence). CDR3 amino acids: CASSSSVGAHKYPYNEQFF. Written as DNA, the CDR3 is TGTGCCAGCAGTTCCTCCGTTGGGGCACACAAATACCCCTACAATGAGCAGTTCTTC.

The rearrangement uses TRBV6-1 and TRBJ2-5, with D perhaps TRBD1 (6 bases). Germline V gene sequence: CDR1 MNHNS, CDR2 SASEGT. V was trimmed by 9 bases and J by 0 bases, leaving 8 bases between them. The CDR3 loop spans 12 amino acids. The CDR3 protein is CASRTDQETQYF. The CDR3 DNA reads TGTGCCAGTAGGACAGACCAAGAGACCCAGTACTTC.

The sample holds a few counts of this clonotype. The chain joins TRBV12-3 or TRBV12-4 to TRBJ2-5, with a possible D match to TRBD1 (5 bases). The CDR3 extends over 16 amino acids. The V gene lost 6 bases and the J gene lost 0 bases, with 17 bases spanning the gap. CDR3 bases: TGTGCCAGCAGCCCTGTAGGCGACAGAGACCAAGAGACCCAGTACTTC. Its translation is CASSPVGDRDQETQYF.

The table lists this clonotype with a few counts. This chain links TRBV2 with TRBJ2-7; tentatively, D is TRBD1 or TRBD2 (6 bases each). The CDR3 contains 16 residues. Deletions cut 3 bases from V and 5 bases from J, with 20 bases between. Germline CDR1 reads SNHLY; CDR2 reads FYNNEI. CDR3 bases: TGTGCCAGCAGTGACGTCTTGGGGGGCCTGGCTAACGAGCAGTACTTC. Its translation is CASSDVLGGLANEQYF.

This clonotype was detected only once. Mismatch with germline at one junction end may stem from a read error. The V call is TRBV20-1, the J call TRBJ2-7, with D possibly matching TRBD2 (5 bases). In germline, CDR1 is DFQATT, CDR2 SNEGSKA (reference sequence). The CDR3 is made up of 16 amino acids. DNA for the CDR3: TGCTGTGCTAGTGCATATGAAGAGGGCGAGGGCTACGAGCAGTACTTC. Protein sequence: CCASAYEEGEGYEQYF.

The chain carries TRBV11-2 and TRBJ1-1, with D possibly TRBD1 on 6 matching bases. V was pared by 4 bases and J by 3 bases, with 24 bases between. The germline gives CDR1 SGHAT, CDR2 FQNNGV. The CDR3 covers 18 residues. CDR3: CASSSDYLTQGRDTEAFF. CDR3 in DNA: TGTGCCAGCAGCTCCGATTACCTTACCCAGGGGCGCGACACTGAAGCTTTCTTT. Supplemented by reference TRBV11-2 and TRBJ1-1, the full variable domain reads EAGVAQSPRYKIIEKRQSVAFWCNPISGHATLYWYQQILGQGPKLLIQFQNNGVVDDSQLPKDRFSAERLKGVDSTLKIQPAKLEDSAVYLCASSSDYLTQGRDTEAFFGQGTRLTVV.

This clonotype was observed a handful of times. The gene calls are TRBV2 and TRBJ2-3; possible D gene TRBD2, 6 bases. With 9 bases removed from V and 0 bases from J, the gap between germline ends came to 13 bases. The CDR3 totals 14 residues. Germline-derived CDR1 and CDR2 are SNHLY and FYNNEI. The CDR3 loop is CARARRGSTDTQYF. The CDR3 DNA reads TGTGCCAGAGCACGGCGGGGCAGCACAGATACGCAGTATTTT.

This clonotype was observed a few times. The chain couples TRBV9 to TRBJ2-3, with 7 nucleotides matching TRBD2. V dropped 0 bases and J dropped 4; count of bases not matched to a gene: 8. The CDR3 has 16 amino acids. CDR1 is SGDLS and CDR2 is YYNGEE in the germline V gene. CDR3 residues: CASSVDGGSSADTQYF. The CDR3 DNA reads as TGTGCCAGCAGCGTAGATGGCGGGAGCAGCGCAGATACGCAGTATTTT.